The rows below give T cell receptor beta chains drawn from one sample of a study of blood T cells in healthy people across ages. Each CDR3 protein is one row after TCRdb ran MiXCR on the 5' RACE reads. The data contain about 510,000 distinct CDR3 sequences, 25% to 35% of them singletons. The data were also submitted as part of a second study, on T cells of mothers and their children.

Source material: blood. These receptors were collected from a boy aged 2 to 9 in good health. CDR3s include the opening cysteine and the closing phenylalanine or tryptophan. The D gene is left open where the match is weak. Only part of the rows carry a size: once, few, many, or a class if the clone is expanded.

TRBJ2-1 TRBV6-5 TRBD2 - TGTGCCAGCAGTTACTCTATTTCTTCTAGCGGATCCTACAATGAGCAGTTCTTC CASSYSISSSGSYNEQFF
TRBJ2-3 TRBV12-3/TRBV12-4 - - TGTGCCAGCAGTATAGATACGCAGTATTTT CASSIDTQYF
TRBJ1-5 TRBV28 - many TGTGCCAGCTTTCCAGAAGACGCCCATCAGCCCCAGCATTTT CASFPEDAHQPQHF
TRBJ2-3 TRBV7-9 TRBD1 - TGTGCCAGCAGCGATACAAAGGGGACAGGGGGTCCAGATACGCAGTATTTT CASSDTKGTGGPDTQYF
TRBJ2-2 TRBV4-3 - few TGCGCCAGCAGCCAGGACTCGACCAACACCGGGGAGCTGTTTTTT CASSQDSTNTGELFF
TRBJ2-3 TRBV11-2 - few TGTGCCAGCAGCCTAAACCGGGGGCCGGATACGCAGTATTTT CASSLNRGPDTQYF
TRBJ2-5 TRBV2 TRBD2 few TGTGCCAGCAACATAGCGGGGGGGCTGGAGACCCAGTACTTC CASNIAGGLETQYF
TRBJ1-4 TRBV7-8 TRBD1 few TGTGCCAGCAGCCGCAGGGGGGGTGGGATTAATGAAAAACTGTTTTTT CASSRRGGGINEKLFF
TRBJ2-4 TRBV25-1 - few TGTGCCAGCAGTGAACAAGGACTAGCCAAAAACATTCAGTACTTC CASSEQGLAKNIQYF
TRBJ2-1 TRBV11-2 - - TGTGCCAGCAGCTTAGTCGCCCTCTCTCCGTCCTACAATGAGCAGTTCTTC CASSLVALSPSYNEQFF
TRBJ1-1 TRBV12-3/TRBV12-4 - - TGTGCCAGCAGTTTAGAGGTAGGCAGGGGAAACACTGAAGCTTTCTTT CASSLEVGRGNTEAFF
TRBJ1-1 TRBV6-2/TRBV6-3 TRBD1 - TGTGCCAGCAGTTACTCGATTAGGACAGGTCCCACTGAAGCTTTCTTT CASSYSIRTGPTEAFF
TRBJ1-2 TRBV29-1 - few TGCAGCGTTGACACAGTCGGCTACACCTTC CSVDTVGYTF
TRBJ2-7 TRBV12-3/TRBV12-4 TRBD2 - TGTGCCAGCAGTTTAAGGCCTTCGGGGGGCGAGCAGTACTTC CASSLRPSGGEQYF
TRBJ2-7 TRBV27 - few TGTGCCAGCAGTTTCACCGGGGTCGTCCGTCCATACGAGCAGTACTTC CASSFTGVVRPYEQYF
TRBJ2-7 TRBV13 TRBD1 - TGTGCCAGCAGCTTACTGGGACAGGGGACCTACGAGCAGTACTTC CASSLLGQGTYEQYF
TRBJ2-5 TRBV27 TRBD2 - TGTGCCAGCAGTTTCGGGGGGATCCAAGAGACCCAGTACTTC CASSFGGIQETQYF
TRBJ2-7 TRBV5-1 - - TGCGCCAGCAGCCCTTTTGGCCCCCGCGAGCAGTACTTC CASSPFGPREQYF
TRBJ1-1 TRBV18 - - TGTGCCAGCTCACCCGGATGGTCCCCAACCTGGGCTTTCTTT CASSPGWSPTWAFF
TRBJ2-1 TRBV15 - - TGTGCCACCAGCAGAGTAGCGTACTCCTACAATGAGCAGTTCTTC CATSRVAYSYNEQFF
TRBJ2-6 TRBV7-9 - - TGTGCCAGCAGCTTAGGTCTAGGGGGGCCCTCTGGGGCCAACGTCCTGACTTTC CASSLGLGGPSGANVLTF
TRBJ2-3 TRBV29-1 - - TGCAGCGTTGGGGAGGGGGCAAATACGCAGTATTTT CSVGEGANTQYF
TRBJ2-1 TRBV20-1 - few TGCAGTGCTAGAGAGCCTAGTGGCAATGAGCAGTTCTTC CSAREPSGNEQFF
TRBJ2-3 TRBV5-1 TRBD2 many TGCGCCAGCAGCTCCCGGACTAGCGGGGTCACAGATACGCAGTATTTT CASSSRTSGVTDTQYF
TRBJ2-3 TRBV7-3 TRBD2 - TGTGCCAGCAGCCGGAGCGGGGGGGTAACAGATACGCAGTATTTT CASSRSGGVTDTQYF
TRBJ2-1 TRBV10-3 TRBD1 few TGTGCCATCAGTCCTCAGCTAGGACAGGGCAATGAGCAGTTCTTC CAISPQLGQGNEQFF
TRBJ2-4 TRBV7-2 - - TGTGCCAGCAGCCCCCGGGAGCTAGCCAAAAACATTCAGTACTTC CASSPRELAKNIQYF
TRBJ1-3 TRBV2 - - TGTGCCAACAGGTTGGCAAACACCATATATTTT CANRLANTIYF
TRBJ2-7 TRBV5-1 TRBD1 - TGCGCCAGCAGCTTGGGGGGACAGGACCCCTGGGAGCAGTACTTC CASSLGGQDPWEQYF
TRBJ2-3 TRBV5-1 TRBD2 few TGCGCCAGCAGCCTACTCGGGACTAGCGGGAGCACAGATACGCAGTATTTT CASSLLGTSGSTDTQYF
TRBJ2-4 TRBV15 - - TGTGCCACCAGCAGAGATAGAGGGCCCAAAAACATTCAGTACTTC CATSRDRGPKNIQYF
TRBJ2-5 TRBV5-6 TRBD1 few TGTGCCAGCAGCGAGGGACAGGGGGCCTATGAGACCCAGTACTTC CASSEGQGAYETQYF
TRBJ2-3 TRBV5-1 - - TGCGCCAGCAGCTTGGACTACGCCACAGATACGCAGTATTTT CASSLDYATDTQYF
TRBJ1-6 TRBV16 - few TGTGCCAGCAGCCAATCCCCGGGACGCCTAGGTTCCCACTCCTATAATTCACCCCTCCACTTT CASSQSPGRLGSHSYNSPLHF
TRBJ1-2 TRBV6-5 - few TGTGCCAGCAGTTACTCGAGTGGCCAGGGCGGAGGCTACACCTTC CASSYSSGQGGGYTF
TRBJ2-1 TRBV9 - few TGTGCCAGCAGCGTAGGAGCTCAGAGCTCCTACAATGAGCAGTTCTTC CASSVGAQSSYNEQFF
TRBJ2-7 TRBV20-1 TRBD2 few TGCAGTGCTGTCAGACTAGCCCCCTACGAGCAGTACTTC CSAVRLAPYEQYF
TRBJ2-2 TRBV5-1 - - TGCGCCAGCAGTCCGACGGAGGGTACCGGGGAGCTGTTTTTT CASSPTEGTGELFF
TRBJ1-2 TRBV4-1 TRBD1 few TGCGCCAGCAGCAGAGGGGCGGACAGGGATGGCTACACCTTC CASSRGADRDGYTF
TRBJ2-1 TRBV20-1 - - TGCAGTGCGCAGAGGACTACCCGGAGGGTACAGTTCTTC CSAQRTTRRVQFF
TRBJ1-2 TRBV28 - - TGTGCCAGCAGTTCTGGTACTGGCTACACCTTC CASSSGTGYTF
TRBJ2-4 TRBV7-9 - - TGTGCCAGCAGCTTATCTTCCCTAGCCAAAAACATTCAGTACTTC CASSLSSLAKNIQYF
TRBJ2-7 TRBV20-1 - - TGCAGTGCTAGTGAAAGGTCGACCTACGAGCAGTACTTC CSASERSTYEQYF